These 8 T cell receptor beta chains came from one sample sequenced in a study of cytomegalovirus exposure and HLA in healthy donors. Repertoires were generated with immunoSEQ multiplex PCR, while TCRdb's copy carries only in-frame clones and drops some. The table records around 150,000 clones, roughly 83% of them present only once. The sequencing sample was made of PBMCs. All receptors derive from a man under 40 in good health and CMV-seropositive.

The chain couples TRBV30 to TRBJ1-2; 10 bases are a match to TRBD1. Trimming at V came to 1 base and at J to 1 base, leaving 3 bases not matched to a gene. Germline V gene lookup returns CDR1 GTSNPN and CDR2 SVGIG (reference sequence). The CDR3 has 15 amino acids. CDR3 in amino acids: CAWSEGTGVNYGYTF. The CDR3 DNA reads TGTGCCTGGAGTGAAGGGACAGGGGTTAACTATGGCTACACCTTC.

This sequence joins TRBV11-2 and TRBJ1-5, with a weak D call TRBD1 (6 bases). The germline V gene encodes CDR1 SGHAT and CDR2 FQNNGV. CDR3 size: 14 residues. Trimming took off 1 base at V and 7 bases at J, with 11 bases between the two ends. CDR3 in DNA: TGTGCCAGCAGCTTAGGGGGGCCTGGGCAGCCCCAGCATTTT. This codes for CASSLGGPGQPQHF.

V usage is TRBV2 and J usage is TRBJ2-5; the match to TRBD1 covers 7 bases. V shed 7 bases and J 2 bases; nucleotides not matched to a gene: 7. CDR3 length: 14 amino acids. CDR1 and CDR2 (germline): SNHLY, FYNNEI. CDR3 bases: TGTGCCAGCAAGCAAGGGACAGCACAAGAGACCCAGTACTTC. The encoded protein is CASKQGTAQETQYF.

Written as DNA, the CDR3 is TGCGCCAGCAGCGAGTTAGGTCCGTCCGGGGGGAACTATGGCTACACCTTC. Amino acid sequence: CASSELGPSGGNYGYTF. V gene TRBV4-3 combines with J gene TRBJ1-2; weak D call: TRBD1 (5 bases). Germline assignment: CDR1 LGHNA and CDR2 YSLEER. The CDR3 loop spans 17 amino acids. Trimming left V 5 bases short and J 2 bases short, with 21 bases between.

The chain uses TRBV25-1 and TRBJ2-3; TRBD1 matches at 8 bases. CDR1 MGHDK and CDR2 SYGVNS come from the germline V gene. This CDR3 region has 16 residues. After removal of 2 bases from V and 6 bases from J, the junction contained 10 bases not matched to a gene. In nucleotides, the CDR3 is TGTGCCAGCAGTGAACCCCCACCCAGGGGGCTTGATACGCAGTATTTT. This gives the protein CASSEPPPRGLDTQYF.

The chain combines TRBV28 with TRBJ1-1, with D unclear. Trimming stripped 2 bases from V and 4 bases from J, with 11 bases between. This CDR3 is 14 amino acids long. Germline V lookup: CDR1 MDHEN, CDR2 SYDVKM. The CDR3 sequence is CASSLAPPGTEAFF. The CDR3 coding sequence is TGTGCCAGCAGTTTAGCCCCCCCCGGCACTGAAGCTTTCTTT.

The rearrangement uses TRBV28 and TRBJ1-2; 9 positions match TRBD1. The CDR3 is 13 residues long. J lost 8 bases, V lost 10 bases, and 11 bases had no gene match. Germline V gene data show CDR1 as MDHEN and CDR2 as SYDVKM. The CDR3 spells CATDLQGAWGYTF. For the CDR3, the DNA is TGTGCCACGGACTTACAGGGGGCGTGGGGCTACACCTTC.

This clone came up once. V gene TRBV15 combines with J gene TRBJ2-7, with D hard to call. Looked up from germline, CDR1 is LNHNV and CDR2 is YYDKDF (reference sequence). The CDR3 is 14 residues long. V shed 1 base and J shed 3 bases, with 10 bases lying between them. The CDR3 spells CATSRGYSSYEQYF. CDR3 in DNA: TGTGCCACCAGCAGAGGTTACAGTAGCTACGAGCAGTACTTC.